One sample yielded the 19 T cell receptor beta chains listed below, sequenced in a study of cytomegalovirus exposure and HLA in healthy donors. PCR involved 60 Vbeta and 13 Jbeta primers. The method was immunoSEQ multiplex PCR; TCRdb's version includes in-frame clones alone and lacks a portion of them. The table shows 150,000 to 200,000 clones, with over 70% occurring only once. Specimen: PBMCs. The receptor source for this set is a male donor in good health and CMV-seronegative.

This sequence joins TRBV2 and TRBJ1-5, with 12 bases lining up with TRBD1. The J segment lost 7 bases and the V segment lost 7 bases, leaving 8 bases of the junction unmatched. Germline-derived CDR1 and CDR2 are SNHLY and FYNNEI. CDR3 length: 15 amino acids. The CDR3 sequence is CASTRRDRGQQPQHF. The CDR3 DNA is TGTGCCAGCACCCGGAGGGACAGGGGGCAGCAGCCCCAGCATTTT.

This clone was detected only once. This chain joins TRBV19 and TRBJ1-5, with 10 nucleotides matching TRBD1. The CDR3 is 18 residues long. Germline V CDR1 and CDR2: LNHDA, SQIVND (reference sequence). Trimming took 1 base from V and 4 from J; bases not matched to a gene: 10. CDR3 nucleotide sequence: TGTGCCAGTAGTATAGGGGTAAGACAGGGGGCGTGGAATCAGCCCCAGCATTTT. This codes for CASSIGVRQGAWNQPQHF.

The chain carries TRBV6-6 and TRBJ1-1; 7 bases are a match to TRBD1. V lost 5 bases and J lost 3; bases outside the gene matches: 6. The CDR3 extends over 14 amino acids. Germline assignment: CDR1 MNHNY and CDR2 SVGAGI (reference sequence). In DNA, the CDR3 is TGTGCCAGCAGTCTGACAGGGCCGTACACTGAAGCTTTCTTT. Its translation is CASSLTGPYTEAFF.

The chain has TRBV6-5 and TRBJ1-6; D is unresolved. The CDR3 consists of 14 residues. The germline V and J ends were trimmed by 5 bases and 5 bases, with 10 bases remaining between them. Germline-derived CDR1 and CDR2 are MNHEY and SVGAGI. CDR3 DNA sequence: TGTGCCAGCAGTGGAGGCCTTGATAATTCACCCCTCCACTTT. Translation: CASSGGLDNSPLHF.

This sequence joins TRBV27 and TRBJ2-6; possibly TRBD1 for D (5 bases). There are 19 residues in the CDR3. The V gene's germline CDR1 is MNHEY and CDR2 SMNVEV (reference sequence). Trimming shortened V by 8 bases and J by 1 base, and 24 bases separated the two germline ends. In DNA, the CDR3 is TGTGCCAGCTCTAGACGTCCGGGCAGGGCTAGATCTGGGGCCAACGTCCTGACTTTC. This sequence encodes CASSRRPGRARSGANVLTF.

The gene calls are TRBV28 and TRBJ1-5; the D gene is possibly TRBD1 (6 bases). The germline V gene encodes CDR1 MDHEN and CDR2 SYDVKM. Trimming removed 2 bases at V and 1 base at J, with 12 bases between. CDR3 size: 16 residues. The CDR3 DNA is TGTGCCAGCAGTTTAAACAGGGCGAGAAGCAATCAGCCCCAGCATTTT. This sequence encodes CASSLNRARSNQPQHF.

The V call is TRBV5-1, the J call TRBJ1-1; the D gene is possibly TRBD1 (5 bases). This CDR3 has 15 amino acids. Germline-derived CDR1 and CDR2 are SGHRS and YFSETQ. V was clipped by 1 base and J by 5 bases, with 15 bases between them. The CDR3: CASSLTGAGGTEAFF. As DNA, the CDR3 is TGCGCCAGCAGCTTGACAGGCGCTGGTGGTACTGAAGCTTTCTTT. The full variable domain, completed using reference TRBV5-1 and TRBJ1-1, is KAGVTQTPRYLIKTRGQQVTLSCSPISGHRSVSWYQQTPGQGLQFLFEYFSETQRNKGNFPGRFSGRQFSNSRSEMNVSTLELGDSALYLCASSLTGAGGTEAFFGQGTRLTVV.

The chain joins TRBV7-2 to TRBJ2-5; TRBD1 matches 7 bases. This CDR3 is 16 amino acids long. The V gene end was trimmed by 1 base and the J gene end by 2 bases; junction bases not matched to a gene: 7. The germline gives CDR1 SGHTA, CDR2 FQGNSA. This CDR3 is CASSLEGARRQETQYF. CDR3 sequence (DNA): TGTGCCAGCAGCTTAGAGGGGGCGCGTAGGCAAGAGACCCAGTACTTC.

This clone was seen a handful of times. This chain joins TRBV27 and TRBJ2-1; the match to TRBD2 covers 10 bases. Germline V gene data show CDR1 as MNHEY and CDR2 as SMNVEV (reference sequence). Trimming removed 5 bases from V and 4 bases from J; junction bases left unmatched: 5. The CDR3 is made up of 15 amino acids. The CDR3 protein is CASSPGTSVYNEQFF. In nucleotides, the CDR3 is TGTGCCAGCAGTCCCGGGACTAGCGTTTACAATGAGCAGTTCTTC.

The chain links TRBV6-1 to TRBJ2-7; D is perhaps TRBD1 (5 bases). The CDR3 has 14 residues. Trimming left V 1 base short and J 2 bases short, with 9 bases between. CDR1 and CDR2 (germline): MNHNS, SASEGT. The DNA of the CDR3 is TGTGCCAGCAGTGAAGGGGGCCATACCTACGAGCAGTACTTC. Translating it yields CASSEGGHTYEQYF.

The chain is built from TRBV21-1 and TRBJ2-3; the table's D gene call, TRBD2, was not cross checked with the DNA. TRBV21-1 is a pseudogene locus. This CDR3 comprises 14 residues. Here the CDR3 reads CASREAGGLYTQYF. CDR3 DNA sequence: TGTGCCAGCAGAGAGGCGGGAGGACTGTATACGCAGTATTTT.

Regarding this clone: Additional DNA sequences in this sample encode the identical CDR3. This chain uses TRBV9 with TRBJ1-4; D perhaps matches TRBD1 (6 bases). The ends were cut back, 0 bases at V and 5 bases at J, with 8 bases in the middle. The V gene's germline CDR1 is SGDLS and CDR2 YYNGEE. This CDR3 spans 14 amino acids. The CDR3 coding sequence is TGTGCCAGCAGCGTAGGCCAGGGGAATGAAAAACTGTTTTTT. It yields the protein CASSVGQGNEKLFF. The full variable domain, in which reference TRBV9 and TRBJ1-4 provide the parts outside the CDR3, is DSGVTQTPKHLITATGQRVTLRCSPRSGDLSVYWYQQSLDQGLQFLIQYYNGEERAKGNILERFSAQQFPDLHSELNLSSLELGDSALYFCASSVGQGNEKLFFGSGTQLSVL.

In regard to this clone: An end of the junction differs from the germline gene, which may be a read error. The rearrangement uses TRBV28 and TRBJ1-5; D unresolved. CDR1 MDHEN and CDR2 SYDVKM come from the germline V gene. The CDR3 is 16 amino acids. The CDR3 nucleotides read TGTGCCGGCAGCCTATTCGACACCTATAGCAATCAGCCCCAGCATTTT. This translates into CAGSLFDTYSNQPQHF. The complete variable domain, with remaining parts taken from reference TRBV28 and TRBJ1-5, reads DVKVTQSSRYLVKRTGEKVFLECVQDMDHENMFWYRQDPGLGLRLIYFSYDVKMKEKGDIPEGYSVSREKKERFSLILESASTNQTSMYLCAGSLFDTYSNQPQHFGDGTRLSIL.

The chain recombines TRBV5-4 with TRBJ1-2, with no clear D. From germline, CDR1 is SGHNT and CDR2 YYREEE (reference sequence). The CDR3 sequence is 13 residues long. The germline V and J ends were trimmed by 3 bases and 2 bases, with 8 bases remaining between them. CDR3 DNA sequence: TGTGCCAGCAGCTCCTATACCAACTATGGCTACACCTTC. As protein: CASSSYTNYGYTF.

The V and J genes are TRBV11-2 and TRBJ2-1; 9 bases map to TRBD2. V shed 5 bases and J 5 bases; nucleotides not matched to a gene: 10. Germline lookup yields CDR1 SGHAT and CDR2 FQNNGV. The CDR3 runs 16 residues. The CDR3 DNA reads as TGTGCCAGCAGCCGATACGCTGCGGGAGGGGACAATGAGCAGTTCTTC. Protein product: CASSRYAAGGDNEQFF.

This sequence joins TRBV13 and TRBJ2-7, with TRBD2 matching 12 bases. The J segment lost 2 bases and the V segment lost 0 bases, leaving 8 bases of the junction unmatched. Germline CDR1 is PRHDT and CDR2 is FYEKMQ (reference sequence). This CDR3 has 18 amino acids. The CDR3 loop is CASSLGASGGALPYEQYF. The CDR3 DNA reads TGTGCCAGCAGCTTAGGGGCTAGCGGGGGGGCCCTCCCCTACGAGCAGTACTTC.

The CDR3 region is CASSVKETGVGEKLFF. DNA of the CDR3: TGTGCCAGCAGCGTTAAAGAAACAGGGGTGGGGGAAAAACTGTTTTTT. The rearrangement links TRBV2 to TRBJ1-4, with 7 bases matching TRBD1. Germline assignment: CDR1 SNHLY and CDR2 FYNNEI. J lost 8 bases, V lost 6 bases, and 15 bases had no gene match. CDR3 length: 16 residues.

This chain links TRBV7-6 with TRBJ2-7; D uncertain. The CDR3 loop spans 13 amino acids. The germline V gene encodes CDR1 SGHVS and CDR2 FNYEAQ. Trimming left V 4 bases short and J 6 bases short, with 13 bases between. CDR3 in amino acids: CASSSEVRGEQYF. The CDR3 coding sequence is TGTGCCAGCAGCTCCGAGGTCAGAGGCGAGCAGTACTTC.

The chain joins TRBV9 to TRBJ2-7, with 8 bases identical to TRBD2. The CDR3 sequence is 16 residues long. Per the germline V gene, CDR1 is SGDLS and CDR2 is YYNGEE. The junction had 9 bases not matched to a gene; V was cut back by 1 base and J by 3 bases. The CDR3 loop reads CASSVRGTSDGYEQYF. The CDR3, as DNA: TGTGCCAGCAGCGTAAGAGGGACTAGTGATGGCTACGAGCAGTACTTC.